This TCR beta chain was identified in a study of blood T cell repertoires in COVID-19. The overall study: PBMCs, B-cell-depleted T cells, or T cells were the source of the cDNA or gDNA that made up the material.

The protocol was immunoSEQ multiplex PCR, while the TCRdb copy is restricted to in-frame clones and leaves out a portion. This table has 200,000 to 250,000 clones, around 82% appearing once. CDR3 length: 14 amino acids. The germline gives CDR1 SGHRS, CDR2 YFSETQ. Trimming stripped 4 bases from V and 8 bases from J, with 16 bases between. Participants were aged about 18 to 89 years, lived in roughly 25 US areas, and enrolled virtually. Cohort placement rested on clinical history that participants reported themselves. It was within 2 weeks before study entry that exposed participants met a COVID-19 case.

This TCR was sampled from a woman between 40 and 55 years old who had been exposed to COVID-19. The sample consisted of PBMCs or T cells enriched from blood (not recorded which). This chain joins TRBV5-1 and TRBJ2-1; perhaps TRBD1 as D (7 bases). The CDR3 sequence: CASSLRQGGHEQFF. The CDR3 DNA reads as TGCGCCAGCAGCCTTCGACAGGGAGGTCATGAGCAGTTCTTC.